What follows are 7 T cell receptor beta chains derived from one specimen sequenced in a study of cytomegalovirus exposure and HLA in healthy donors. Both 60 Vbeta primers and 13 Jbeta primers went into the PCR. Measured with immunoSEQ multiplex PCR; TCRdb has only the in-frame clones, and not every one. The sample has some 70,000 clones; 75% to 80% are singletons. Material for sequencing was PBMCs. The receptors were gathered from a young man in good health and CMV-seropositive.

The chain is built from TRBV6-6 and TRBJ1-5; D gene ambiguous. Germline V gene data show CDR1 as MNHNY and CDR2 as SVGAGI (reference sequence). This CDR3 has 14 residues. Trimming took off 2 bases at V and 6 bases at J, with 11 bases between the two ends. The CDR3 sequence: CASSYGGDSQPQHF. Here the CDR3 DNA reads TGTGCCAGCAGTTACGGCGGGGATAGTCAGCCCCAGCATTTT.

The J gene is TRBJ2-5, the V gene TRBV29-1; TRBD1 matches 7 bases. CDR3 length equals 12 residues. Germline V lookup: CDR1 SQVTM, CDR2 ANQGSEA. J lost 5 bases, V lost 2 bases, and 2 bases had no gene match. Here the CDR3 DNA reads TGCAGCGTTGAAAGGGGGCACGAGACCCAGTACTTC. The encoded protein is CSVERGHETQYF.

There are many counts of this clone. This sequence joins TRBV28 and TRBJ2-5, with 10 nucleotides matching TRBD2. The CDR3 runs to 16 residues. Germline V gene sequence: CDR1 MDHEN, CDR2 SYDVKM. Losses at the gene ends were 6 bases for V and 0 bases for J; bases not matched to a gene: 7. The CDR3 DNA is TGTGCCAGCAGCCGTGAGGGACTAGCGAACCAAGAGACCCAGTACTTC. It translates to CASSREGLANQETQYF.

This chain connects TRBV30 to TRBJ1-5; D unresolved. Germline lookup yields CDR1 GTSNPN and CDR2 SVGIG (reference sequence). CDR3 length: 13 residues. V lost 2 bases and J 0 bases, leaving 5 bases between the germline ends. In DNA form, the CDR3 reads TGTGCCTGGAGTCCCTATAGCAATCAGCCCCAGCATTTT. Translating it yields CAWSPYSNQPQHF. Variable domain in full (rest from reference TRBV30 and TRBJ1-5): SQTIHQWPATLVQPVGSPLSLECTVEGTSNPNLYWYRQAAGRGLQLLFYSVGIGQISSEVPQNLSASRPQDRQFILSSKKLLLSDSGFYLCAWSPYSNQPQHFGDGTRLSIL.

This clone was counted only a few times. This rearrangement joins TRBV5-4 to TRBJ2-1, with 8 positions matching TRBD2. Germline trimming cut 4 bases from V and 4 bases from J; bases unmatched to any gene: 10. The length of the CDR3 is 16 residues. CDR1 is SGHNT and CDR2 is YYREEE in the germline V gene (reference sequence). The chain's CDR3 is CASSPRGAGGYNEQFF. The CDR3 DNA reads as TGTGCCAGCAGCCCGAGAGGCGCGGGGGGTTACAATGAGCAGTTCTTC.

The chain combines TRBV7-9 with TRBJ2-1; perhaps TRBD2 as D (6 bases). V lost 4 bases and J 7 bases, leaving 14 bases between the germline ends. Germline V gene data show CDR1 as SEHNR and CDR2 as FQNEAQ (reference sequence). The CDR3 length is 14 residues. This chain's CDR3 is CASSSAGSGNEQFF. The CDR3 DNA reads TGTGCCAGCAGCTCGGCGGGATCGGGGAATGAGCAGTTCTTC.

A note on this clone: The junction departs from the called germline gene at one end, perhaps through a read error. This chain links TRBV7-7 with TRBJ2-5; 13 nucleotides line up with TRBD2. Germline V CDR1 and CDR2: SSHAT, FNYEAQ (reference sequence). CDR3 length equals 18 residues. The CDR3 region is CASSTGTSGVGAQETQYF. CDR3 nucleotides: TGTGCTAGCAGCACCGGGACTAGCGGGGTGGGAGCCCAAGAGACCCAGTACTTC.